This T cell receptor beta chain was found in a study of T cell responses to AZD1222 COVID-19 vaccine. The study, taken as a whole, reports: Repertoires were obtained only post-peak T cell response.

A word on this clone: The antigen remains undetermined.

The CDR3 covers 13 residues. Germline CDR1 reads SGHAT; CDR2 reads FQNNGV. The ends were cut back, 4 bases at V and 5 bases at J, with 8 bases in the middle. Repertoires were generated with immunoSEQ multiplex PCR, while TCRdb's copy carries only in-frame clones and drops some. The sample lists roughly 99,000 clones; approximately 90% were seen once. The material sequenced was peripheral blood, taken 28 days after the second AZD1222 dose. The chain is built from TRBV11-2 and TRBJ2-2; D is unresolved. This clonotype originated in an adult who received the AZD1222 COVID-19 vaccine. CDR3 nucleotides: TGTGCCAGCAGCTCTCTGAGTACCGGGGAGCTGTTTTTT. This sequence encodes CASSSLSTGELFF.